The 19 T cell receptor beta chains below come from one sample, sequenced in a study of blood T cell repertoires in COVID-19 (dated by TCRdb to the early 2020s). Receptor amplification or capture employed the immunoSEQ multiplex PCR assay. TCRdb took this table from immuneACCESS and kept in-frame rearrangements with V and J called. Such tables lack part of the clones; where checked against another copy, unresolved V genes explain under half of the gap, and the rest is unexplained. For this sample there are about 270,000 clones; 65% to 90% appear just once. Together, the top ten hold roughly 13% of the sample. Sequenced: peripheral blood. These receptors were obtained from a human donor in a cohort sampled during active COVID-19.

The chain combines TRBV28 with TRBJ2-7, with 7 bases that match TRBD1. The CDR3 extends over 15 amino acids. CDR1 and CDR2 from the germline V gene are MDHEN and SYDVKM. The V segment lost 5 bases and the J segment 3 bases; nucleotides outside the gene matches: 10. CDR3 loop: CASSPPGTAIYEQYF. CDR3 bases: TGTGCCAGCAGTCCCCCCGGGACAGCGATCTACGAGCAGTACTTC.

V gene TRBV6-1 combines with J gene TRBJ2-7; weak D call: TRBD1 (6 bases). The CDR3 runs to 13 residues. V dropped 0 bases and J dropped 9 bases, with 12 bases sitting between them. The germline V gene has CDR1 MNHNS and CDR2 SASEGT. In DNA, the CDR3 is TGTGCCAGCAGTGAAGCGCCACAGGGATGGCAGTACTTC. It translates to CASSEAPQGWQYF.

The chain links TRBV28 to TRBJ2-1; 8 positions match TRBD2. Looked up from germline, CDR1 is MDHEN and CDR2 is SYDVKM. The CDR3 has 18 residues. Trimming took 5 bases from V and 6 from J; bases not matched to a gene: 18. CDR3 sequence reads: CASSLTPRTSLPRNEQFF. CDR3 bases: TGTGCCAGCAGTCTCACCCCACGGACTAGCCTCCCCCGCAATGAGCAGTTCTTC.

This sequence joins TRBV7-2 and TRBJ1-2, with D maybe TRBD1 (5 bases). Germline V gene lookup returns CDR1 SGHTA and CDR2 FQGNSA. The CDR3 extends over 17 amino acids. Trimming cost V 5 bases and J 1 base, with 20 bases left between them. The CDR3 is CASSPGAALPVNYGYTF. DNA of the CDR3: TGTGCCAGCAGCCCTGGGGCAGCGCTACCCGTTAACTATGGCTACACCTTC.

The chain recombines TRBV5-4 with TRBJ2-5; 8 bases fit TRBD2. This CDR3 contains 15 residues. V lost 3 bases to trimming and J lost 2 bases; unmatched junction nucleotides: 6. The germline V gene encodes CDR1 SGHNT and CDR2 YYREEE (reference sequence). The CDR3 coding sequence is TGTGCCAGCAGCTCACGGACGGGAGGGCAAGAGACCCAGTACTTC. Translating gives CASSSRTGGQETQYF.

The V gene is TRBV10-3, the J gene TRBJ2-2, with D perhaps matching TRBD2 (5 bases). Germline loops: CDR1 ENHRY, CDR2 SYGVKD. V gave up 0 bases and J gave up 10 bases, with 12 bases separating them. This CDR3 comprises 14 residues. The CDR3 reads CAISESYGGAELFF. The CDR3 bases are TGTGCCATCAGTGAGTCTTATGGAGGTGCGGAGCTGTTTTTT.

The chain carries TRBV5-5 and TRBJ2-1; D not resolved. V lost 4 bases, J lost 0 bases, and 11 bases lay in between. CDR1 is SGHKS, CDR2 YYEKEE, per germline (reference sequence). This CDR3 is 15 amino acids long. CDR3 DNA: TGTGCCAGCAGCGGTACATTCAGCTCCTACAATGAGCAGTTCTTC. Its protein product is CASSGTFSSYNEQFF.

This clone was observed a few times. The rearrangement links TRBV25-1 to TRBJ1-1; the D gene is possibly TRBD1 (5 bases). The germline CDR1 and CDR2 sequences are MGHDK and SYGVNS. Trimming removed 3 bases from V and 1 base from J, with 9 bases in between. CDR3 length: 14 residues. The CDR3 DNA reads as TGTGCCAGCAGTGAGGGGCAGACGAACACTGAAGCTTTCTTT. Encoded protein: CASSEGQTNTEAFF.

This clone has more than one count but fewer than ten. The J gene is TRBJ2-1, the V gene TRBV21-1; no DNA check was done on the table's D call, TRBD2. TRBV21-1 is a pseudogene locus. The length of the CDR3 is 16 residues. CDR3 sequence: CASSKSRTSGDNEQFF. The CDR3 DNA follows: TGTGCCAGCAGCAAAAGTCGGACTAGCGGGGACAATGAGCAGTTCTTC.

The chain couples TRBV6-5 to TRBJ2-1, with D possibly matching TRBD1 (6 bases). The CDR3 totals 15 residues. V lost 6 bases and J 8 bases, leaving 20 bases between the germline ends. From germline, CDR1 is MNHEY and CDR2 SVGAGI. CDR3 DNA sequence: TGTGCCAGCAGGCTACAGGGCATGATGTTGGATGAGCAGTTCTTC. It translates to CASRLQGMMLDEQFF.

V gene TRBV2 combines with J gene TRBJ2-1; 7 bases align to TRBD2. The junction had 9 bases not matched to a gene; V was cut back by 8 bases and J by 5 bases. This CDR3 comprises 14 residues. Germline V CDR1 and CDR2: SNHLY, FYNNEI. The CDR3 sequence: CASCRDYLNNEQFF. In nucleotides, the CDR3 is TGTGCCAGCTGCCGGGACTACCTTAACAATGAGCAGTTCTTC. Variable domain in full (rest from reference TRBV2 and TRBJ2-1): EPEVTQTPSHQVTQMGQEVILRCVPISNHLYFYWYRQILGQKVEFLVSFYNNEISEKSEIFDDQFSVERPDGSNFTLKIRSTKLEDSAMYFCASCRDYLNNEQFFGPGTRLTVL.

The chain uses TRBV2 and TRBJ1-3; a possible D gene is TRBD1 (6 bases). Germline V gene data show CDR1 as SNHLY and CDR2 as FYNNEI. This CDR3 has 16 amino acids. Trimming removed 6 bases from V and 4 bases from J, with 19 bases in between. CDR3 loop: CASSAFTGTGGNTIYF. The DNA of the CDR3 is TGTGCCAGCAGCGCCTTTACAGGGACGGGAGGAAACACCATATATTTT.

This clone was counted once. This chain links TRBV24-1 with TRBJ1-6; no definite D call. Trimming pared 2 bases from V and 0 bases from J, leaving 4 bases between. The CDR3 loop spans 15 amino acids. The V gene's germline CDR1 is KGHDR and CDR2 SFDVKD. CDR3 in DNA: TGTGCCACCAGTGATTCGAGCTCCTATAATTCACCCCTCCACTTT. This translates into CATSDSSSYNSPLHF.

The gene calls are TRBV19 and TRBJ2-1, with TRBD2 matching 7 bases. The junction had 3 bases not matched to a gene; V was cut back by 7 bases and J by 0 bases. This CDR3 comprises 14 residues. Germline V CDR1 and CDR2: LNHDA, SQIVND (reference sequence). CDR3 amino acids: CASTRGSSYNEQFF. The CDR3 DNA reads as TGTGCCAGTACACGCGGGAGCTCCTACAATGAGCAGTTCTTC.

The chain links TRBV19 to TRBJ1-2, with a tentative D call TRBD1 (5 bases). CDR1 is LNHDA and CDR2 is SQIVND in the germline V gene (reference sequence). This CDR3 spans 14 amino acids. V shed 6 bases and J shed 5 bases, with 16 bases lying between them. CDR3 sequence reads: CASRDGQGPYGYTF. In DNA, the CDR3 is TGTGCCAGTAGAGATGGGCAGGGTCCGTATGGCTACACCTTC.

The chain links TRBV7-9 to TRBJ1-1, with D unclear. The length of the CDR3 is 15 residues. In germline, CDR1 is SEHNR, CDR2 FQNEAQ (reference sequence). The V end was cut by 2 bases, the J end by 1 base, with 11 bases between. In nucleotides, the CDR3 is TGTGCCAGCAGCTTAAGAGTCCCAGGGAACACTGAAGCTTTCTTT. Encoded protein: CASSLRVPGNTEAFF.

The V and J genes are TRBV7-2 and TRBJ2-2, with 9 bases lining up with TRBD1. CDR3 length: 15 amino acids. Trimming took 5 bases from V and 6 from J; bases not matched to a gene: 7. Per germline, CDR1 SGHTA and CDR2 FQGNSA. CDR3 coding DNA: TGTGCCAGCAGCACAGGGGGCTCTAGCGCCGGGGAGCTGTTTTTT. Translating it yields CASSTGGSSAGELFF. Complete variable domain (other parts from reference TRBV7-2 and TRBJ2-2): GAGVSQSPSNKVTEKGKDVELRCDPISGHTALYWYRQSLGQGLEFLIYFQGNSAPDKSGLPSDRFSAERTGGSVSTLTIQRTQQEDSAVYLCASSTGGSSAGELFFGEGSRLTVL.

This chain uses TRBV29-1 with TRBJ2-2; 10 bases agree with TRBD1. The V segment lost 5 bases and the J segment 5 bases; nucleotides outside the gene matches: 14. Germline CDR1 is SQVTM and CDR2 is ANQGSEA. The CDR3 consists of 17 residues. The CDR3 protein is CSVYMMYEDRGTGELFF. The DNA of the CDR3 is TGCAGCGTTTATATGATGTACGAGGACAGGGGGACCGGGGAGCTGTTTTTT.

V is TRBV29-1 and J is TRBJ2-1, with TRBD2 matching 9 bases. Germline V lookup: CDR1 SQVTM, CDR2 ANQGSEA. CDR3 size: 15 residues. V shed 4 bases and J 5 bases; nucleotides not matched to a gene: 9. The CDR3 protein is CSVVLSGRGDNEQFF. In DNA, the CDR3 is TGCAGCGTTGTACTTAGCGGGAGAGGGGACAATGAGCAGTTCTTC.